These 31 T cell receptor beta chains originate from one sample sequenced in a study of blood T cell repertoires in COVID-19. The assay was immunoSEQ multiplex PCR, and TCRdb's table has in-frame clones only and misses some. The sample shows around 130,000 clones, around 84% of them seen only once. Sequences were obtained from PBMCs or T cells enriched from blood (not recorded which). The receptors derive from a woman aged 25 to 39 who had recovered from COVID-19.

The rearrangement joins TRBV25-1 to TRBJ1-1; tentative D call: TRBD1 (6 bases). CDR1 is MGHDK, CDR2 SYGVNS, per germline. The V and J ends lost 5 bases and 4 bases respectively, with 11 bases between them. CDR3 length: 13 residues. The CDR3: CASSPGDGTEAFF. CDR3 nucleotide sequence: TGTGCCAGCAGTCCAGGGGACGGCACTGAAGCTTTCTTT.

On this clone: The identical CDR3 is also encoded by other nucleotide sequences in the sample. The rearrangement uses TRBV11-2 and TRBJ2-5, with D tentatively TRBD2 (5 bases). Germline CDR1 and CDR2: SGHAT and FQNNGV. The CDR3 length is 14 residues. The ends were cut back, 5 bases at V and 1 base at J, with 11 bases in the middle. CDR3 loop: CASSPWTGQETQYF. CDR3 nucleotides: TGTGCCAGCAGCCCGTGGACTGGCCAAGAGACCCAGTACTTC.

The DNA for the CDR3 is TGCGCCAGCAGCCAACGGACAGGGGACTACGAGCAGTACTTC. Translation: CASSQRTGDYEQYF. The chain joins TRBV4-1 to TRBJ2-7, with 9 bases fitting TRBD1. Germline V gene sequence: CDR1 MGHRA, CDR2 YSYEKL. J lost 3 bases, V lost 2 bases, and 2 bases had no gene match. This CDR3 is built from 14 residues.

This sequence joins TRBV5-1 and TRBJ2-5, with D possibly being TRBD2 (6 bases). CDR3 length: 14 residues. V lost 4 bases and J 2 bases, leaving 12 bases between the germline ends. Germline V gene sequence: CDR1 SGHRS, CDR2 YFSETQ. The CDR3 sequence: CASSRSAGQETQYF. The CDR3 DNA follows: TGCGCCAGCAGCCGGTCGGCGGGGCAAGAGACCCAGTACTTC.

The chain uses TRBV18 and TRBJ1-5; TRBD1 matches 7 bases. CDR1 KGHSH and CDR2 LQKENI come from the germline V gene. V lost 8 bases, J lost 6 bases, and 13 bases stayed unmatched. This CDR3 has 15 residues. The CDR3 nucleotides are TGTGCCAGCACAGAACAGGGGTTACCGATTCAGCCCCAGCATTTT. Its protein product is CASTEQGLPIQPQHF.

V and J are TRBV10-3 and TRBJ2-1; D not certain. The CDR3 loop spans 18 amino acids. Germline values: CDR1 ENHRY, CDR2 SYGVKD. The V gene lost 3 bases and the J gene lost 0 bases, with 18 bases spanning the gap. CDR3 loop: CAISDAVSPWSSYNEQFF. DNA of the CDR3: TGTGCCATCAGTGACGCGGTTAGTCCATGGAGCTCCTACAATGAGCAGTTCTTC.

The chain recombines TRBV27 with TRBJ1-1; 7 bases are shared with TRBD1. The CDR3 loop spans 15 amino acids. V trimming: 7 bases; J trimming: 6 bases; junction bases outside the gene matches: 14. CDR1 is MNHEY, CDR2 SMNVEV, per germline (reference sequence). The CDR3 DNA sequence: TGTGCCAGCATGTACCGACAGGGATCGGGCGCTGAAGCTTTCTTT. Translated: CASMYRQGSGAEAFF.

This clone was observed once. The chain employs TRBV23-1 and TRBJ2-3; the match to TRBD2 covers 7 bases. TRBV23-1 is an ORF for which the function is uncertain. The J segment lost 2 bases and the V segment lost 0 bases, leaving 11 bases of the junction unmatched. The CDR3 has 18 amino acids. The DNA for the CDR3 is TGCGCCAGCAGTCAATCGGGCGGGAGAGGTGGCTACACAGATACGCAGTATTTT. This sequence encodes CASSQSGGRGGYTDTQYF.

The DNA for the CDR3 is TGTGCCAGCAGACCCGGACAGGGTTTTACTTCCCTCCACTTT. Translation: CASRPGQGFTSLHF. The chain has TRBV6-5 and TRBJ1-6; 8 bases align to TRBD1. The CDR3 has 14 amino acids. V shed 6 bases, J shed 14 bases, and the junction held 12 bases outside the gene matches. The germline CDR1 and CDR2 sequences are MNHEY and SVGAGI.

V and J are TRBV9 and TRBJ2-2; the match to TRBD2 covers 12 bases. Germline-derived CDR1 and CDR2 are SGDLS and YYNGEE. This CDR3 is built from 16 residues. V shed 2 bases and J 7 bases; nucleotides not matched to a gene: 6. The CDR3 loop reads CASSVGTSGLVGELFF. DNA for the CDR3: TGTGCCAGCAGCGTTGGGACTAGCGGGCTTGTCGGGGAGCTGTTTTTT. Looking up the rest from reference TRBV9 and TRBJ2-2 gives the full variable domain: DSGVTQTPKHLITATGQRVTLRCSPRSGDLSVYWYQQSLDQGLQFLIQYYNGEERAKGNILERFSAQQFPDLHSELNLSSLELGDSALYFCASSVGTSGLVGELFFGEGSRLTVL.

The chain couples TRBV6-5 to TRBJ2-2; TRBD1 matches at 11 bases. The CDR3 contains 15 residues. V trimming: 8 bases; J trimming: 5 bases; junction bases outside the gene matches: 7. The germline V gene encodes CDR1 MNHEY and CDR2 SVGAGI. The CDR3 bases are TGTGCCAGCTCCGGGCGGGACAGGGGGACCGGGGAGCTGTTTTTT. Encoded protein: CASSGRDRGTGELFF.

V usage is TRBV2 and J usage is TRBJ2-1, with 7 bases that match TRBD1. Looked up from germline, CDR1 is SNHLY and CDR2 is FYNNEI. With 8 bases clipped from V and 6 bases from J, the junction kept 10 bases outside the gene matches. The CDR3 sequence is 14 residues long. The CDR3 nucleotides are TGTGCCAGCGAAGACAACAGGGGTGGCAATGAGCAGTTCTTC. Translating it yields CASEDNRGGNEQFF.

The CDR3 here is CASSHPRKVGYTF. CDR3 DNA sequence: TGCGCCAGCAGCCATCCCAGGAAAGTTGGCTACACCTTC. The rearrangement uses TRBV4-3 and TRBJ1-2; D unclear. V lost 3 bases to trimming and J lost 7 bases, with 12 bases between them. The CDR3 covers 13 residues. Germline CDR1 reads LGHNA; CDR2 reads YSLEER.

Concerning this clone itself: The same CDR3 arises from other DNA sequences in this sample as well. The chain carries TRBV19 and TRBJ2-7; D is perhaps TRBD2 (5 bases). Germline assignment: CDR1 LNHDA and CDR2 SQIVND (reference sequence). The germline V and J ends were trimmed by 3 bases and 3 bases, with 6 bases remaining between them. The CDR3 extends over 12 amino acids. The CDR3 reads CASSIAGYEQYF. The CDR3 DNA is TGTGCCAGTAGTATTGCGGGCTACGAGCAGTACTTC.

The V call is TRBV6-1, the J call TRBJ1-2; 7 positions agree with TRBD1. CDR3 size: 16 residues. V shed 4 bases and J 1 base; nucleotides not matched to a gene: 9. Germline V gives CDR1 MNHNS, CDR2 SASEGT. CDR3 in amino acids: CASSVALDRINYGYTF. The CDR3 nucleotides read TGTGCCAGCAGTGTGGCCCTGGACAGGATTAACTATGGCTACACCTTC.

CDR3 sequence (DNA): TGTGCCAGCAGACTAGCGGGAGCCGGGGAGCTGTTTTTT. It translates to CASRLAGAGELFF. The chain joins TRBV12-3 or TRBV12-4 to TRBJ2-2; 11 bases agree with TRBD2. This CDR3 contains 13 residues. The ends lost 6 bases at V and 6 bases at J; junction bases unmatched: 0.

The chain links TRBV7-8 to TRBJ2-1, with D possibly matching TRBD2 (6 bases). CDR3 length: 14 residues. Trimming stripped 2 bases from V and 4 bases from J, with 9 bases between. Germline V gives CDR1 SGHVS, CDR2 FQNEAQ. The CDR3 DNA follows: TGTGCCAGCAGCTTATTAGCGGCTTACAATGAGCAGTTCTTC. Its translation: CASSLLAAYNEQFF.

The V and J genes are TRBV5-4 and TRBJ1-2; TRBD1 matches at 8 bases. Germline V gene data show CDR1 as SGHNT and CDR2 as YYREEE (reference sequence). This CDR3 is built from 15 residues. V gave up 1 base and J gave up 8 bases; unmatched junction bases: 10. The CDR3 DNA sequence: TGTGCCAGCAGCTTGTGGGAAAGACAGGGGTTAGGCTACACCTTC. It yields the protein CASSLWERQGLGYTF.

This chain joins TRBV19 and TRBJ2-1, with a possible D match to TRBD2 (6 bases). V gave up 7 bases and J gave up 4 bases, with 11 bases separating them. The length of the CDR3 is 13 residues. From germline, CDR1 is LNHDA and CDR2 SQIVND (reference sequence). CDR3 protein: CASNTGAYNEQFF. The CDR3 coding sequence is TGTGCCAGTAACACGGGAGCTTACAATGAGCAGTTCTTC.

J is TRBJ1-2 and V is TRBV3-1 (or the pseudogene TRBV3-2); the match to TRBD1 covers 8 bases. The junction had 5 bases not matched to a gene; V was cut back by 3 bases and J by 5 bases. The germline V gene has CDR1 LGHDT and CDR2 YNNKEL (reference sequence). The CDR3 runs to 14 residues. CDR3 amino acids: CASSQDNRGYGYTF. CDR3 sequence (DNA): TGTGCCAGCAGCCAGGATAACAGGGGGTATGGCTACACCTTC.

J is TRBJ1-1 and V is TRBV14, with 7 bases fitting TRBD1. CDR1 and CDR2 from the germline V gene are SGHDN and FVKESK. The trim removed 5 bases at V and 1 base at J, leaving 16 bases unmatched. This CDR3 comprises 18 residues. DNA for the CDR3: TGTGCCAGCAGCGAGAGCCTATGGCCAGGGGGAAGGAACACTGAAGCTTTCTTT. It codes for CASSESLWPGGRNTEAFF.

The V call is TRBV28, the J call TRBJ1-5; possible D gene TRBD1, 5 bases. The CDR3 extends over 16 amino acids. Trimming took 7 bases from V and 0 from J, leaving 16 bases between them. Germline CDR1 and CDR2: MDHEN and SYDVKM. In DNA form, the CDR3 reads TGTGCCAGCAAAGTTCCTGGGGCGTTTAGCAATCAGCCCCAGCATTTT. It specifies CASKVPGAFSNQPQHF.

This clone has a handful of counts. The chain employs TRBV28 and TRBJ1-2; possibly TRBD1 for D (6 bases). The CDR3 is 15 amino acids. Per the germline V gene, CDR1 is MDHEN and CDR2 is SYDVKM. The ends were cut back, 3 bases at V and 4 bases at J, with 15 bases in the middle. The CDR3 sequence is CASSFNWGPFYGYTF. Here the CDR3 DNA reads TGTGCCAGCAGTTTTAATTGGGGGCCTTTCTATGGCTACACCTTC.

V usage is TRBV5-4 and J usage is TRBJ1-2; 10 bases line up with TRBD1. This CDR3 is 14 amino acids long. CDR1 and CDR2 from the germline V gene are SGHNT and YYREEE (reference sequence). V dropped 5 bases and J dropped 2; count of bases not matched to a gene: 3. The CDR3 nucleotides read TGTGCCAGCAGGGGACAGGGGTGGAACTATGGCTACACCTTC. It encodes CASRGQGWNYGYTF.

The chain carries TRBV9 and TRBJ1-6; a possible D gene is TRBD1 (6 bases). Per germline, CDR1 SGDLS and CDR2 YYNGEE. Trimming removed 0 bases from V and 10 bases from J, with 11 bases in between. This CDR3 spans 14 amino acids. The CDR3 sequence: CASSVEDSRSPLHF. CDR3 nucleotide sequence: TGTGCCAGCAGCGTAGAGGACAGCAGGTCACCCCTCCACTTT.

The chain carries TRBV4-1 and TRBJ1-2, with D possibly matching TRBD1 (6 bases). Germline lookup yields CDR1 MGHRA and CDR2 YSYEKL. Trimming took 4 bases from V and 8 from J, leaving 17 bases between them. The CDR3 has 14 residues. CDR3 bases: TGCGCCAGCAGCCGGGAGATCACAGGGCGGGGCTACACCTTC. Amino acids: CASSREITGRGYTF.

CDR3: CASSTSETTISYEQYF. CDR3 DNA: TGTGCCAGCAGTACTAGCGAGACGACGATTTCCTACGAGCAGTACTTC. The chain employs TRBV7-2 and TRBJ2-7; 7 nucleotides agree with TRBD2. This CDR3 has 16 residues. The ends lost 6 bases at V and 1 base at J; junction bases unmatched: 12. Germline values: CDR1 SGHTA, CDR2 FQGNSA.

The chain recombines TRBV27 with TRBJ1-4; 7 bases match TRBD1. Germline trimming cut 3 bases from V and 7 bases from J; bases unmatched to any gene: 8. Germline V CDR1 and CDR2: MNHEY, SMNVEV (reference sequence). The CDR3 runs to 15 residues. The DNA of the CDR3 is TGTGCCAGCAGTTTCTCGACAGGGCGGAGTGAAAAACTGTTTTTT. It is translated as CASSFSTGRSEKLFF.

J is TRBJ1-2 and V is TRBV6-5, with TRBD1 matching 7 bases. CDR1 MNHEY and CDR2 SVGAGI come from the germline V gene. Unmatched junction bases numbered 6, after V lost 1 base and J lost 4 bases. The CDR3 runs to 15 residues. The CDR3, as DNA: TGTGCCAGCAGTTACTACTCACAGGGGATCTATGGCTACACCTTC. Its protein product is CASSYYSQGIYGYTF.

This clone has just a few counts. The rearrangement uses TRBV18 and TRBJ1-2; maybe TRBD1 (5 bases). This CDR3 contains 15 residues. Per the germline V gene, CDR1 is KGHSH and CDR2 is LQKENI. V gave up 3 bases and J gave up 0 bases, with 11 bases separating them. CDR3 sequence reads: CASSPDGQANYGYTF. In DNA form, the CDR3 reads TGTGCCAGCTCACCGGACGGACAAGCTAACTATGGCTACACCTTC.

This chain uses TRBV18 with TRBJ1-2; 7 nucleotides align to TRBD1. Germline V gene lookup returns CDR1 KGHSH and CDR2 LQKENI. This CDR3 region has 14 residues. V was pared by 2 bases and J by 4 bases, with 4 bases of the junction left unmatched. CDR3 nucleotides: TGTGCCAGCTCACCAGGGACAGACCCCTATGGCTACACCTTC. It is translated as CASSPGTDPYGYTF.